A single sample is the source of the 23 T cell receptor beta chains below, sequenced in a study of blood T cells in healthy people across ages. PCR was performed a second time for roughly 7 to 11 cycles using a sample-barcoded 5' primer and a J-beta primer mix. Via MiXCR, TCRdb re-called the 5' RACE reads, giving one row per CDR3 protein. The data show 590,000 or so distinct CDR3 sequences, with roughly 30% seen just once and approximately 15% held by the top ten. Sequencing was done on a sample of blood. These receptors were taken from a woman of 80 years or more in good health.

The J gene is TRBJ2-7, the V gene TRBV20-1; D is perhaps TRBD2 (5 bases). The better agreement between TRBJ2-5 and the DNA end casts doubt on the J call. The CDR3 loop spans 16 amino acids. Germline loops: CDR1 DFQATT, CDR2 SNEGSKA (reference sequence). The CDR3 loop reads CSASLGLAAWEETQYF. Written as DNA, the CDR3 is TGCAGTGCTAGTCTGGGCCTAGCAGCTTGGGAAGAGACCCAGTACTTC.

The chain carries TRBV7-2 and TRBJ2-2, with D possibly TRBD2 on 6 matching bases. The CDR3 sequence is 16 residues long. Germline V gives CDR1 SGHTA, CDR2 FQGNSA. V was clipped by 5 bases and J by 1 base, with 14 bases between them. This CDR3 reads CASSLGLFLNTGELFF. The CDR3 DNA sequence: TGTGCCAGCAGCCTTGGACTATTTTTGAACACCGGGGAGCTGTTTTTT.

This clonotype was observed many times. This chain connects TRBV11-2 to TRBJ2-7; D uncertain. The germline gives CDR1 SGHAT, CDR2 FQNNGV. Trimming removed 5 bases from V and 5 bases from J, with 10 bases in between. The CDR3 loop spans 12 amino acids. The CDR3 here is CASSTWTDEQYF. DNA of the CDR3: TGTGCCAGCAGCACTTGGACCGACGAGCAGTACTTC.

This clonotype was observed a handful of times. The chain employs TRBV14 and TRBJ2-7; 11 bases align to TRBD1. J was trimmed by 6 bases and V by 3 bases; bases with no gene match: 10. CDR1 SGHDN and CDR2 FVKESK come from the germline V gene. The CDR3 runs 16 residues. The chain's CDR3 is CASSHGSGQGAGEQYF. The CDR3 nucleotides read TGTGCCAGCAGCCACGGATCCGGACAGGGGGCAGGCGAGCAGTACTTC.

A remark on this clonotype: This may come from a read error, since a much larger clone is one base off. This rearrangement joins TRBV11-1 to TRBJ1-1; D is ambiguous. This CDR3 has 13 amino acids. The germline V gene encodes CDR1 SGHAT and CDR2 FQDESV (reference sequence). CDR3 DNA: TGTGCCAGCAGCACCGGGCCCCTCACTAAAGCTTTCTTT. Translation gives CASSTGPLTKAFF.

CDR3 coding DNA: TGTGCCAGCAGCTTACCGGGGACTAGCTACGAGCAGTACTTC. Encoded protein: CASSLPGTSYEQYF. The chain recombines TRBV7-9 with TRBJ2-7, with TRBD2 identical over 8 bases. The CDR3 loop spans 14 amino acids. After removal of 2 bases from V and 3 bases from J, the junction contained 3 bases not matched to a gene. The germline V gene encodes CDR1 SEHNR and CDR2 FQNEAQ (reference sequence).

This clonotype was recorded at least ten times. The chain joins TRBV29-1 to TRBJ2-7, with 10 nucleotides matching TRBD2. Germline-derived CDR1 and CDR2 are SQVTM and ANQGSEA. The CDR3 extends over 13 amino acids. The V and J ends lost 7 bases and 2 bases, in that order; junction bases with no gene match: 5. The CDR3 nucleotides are TGCAGCGCTCTAGCGGGGGCCACCTACGAGCAGTACTTC. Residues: CSALAGATYEQYF.

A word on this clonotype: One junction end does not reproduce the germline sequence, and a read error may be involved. The CDR3 protein is CACSQSWGQGTYEQYF. The CDR3 nucleotides read TGTGCCTGCAGTCAAAGCTGGGGGCAGGGAACCTACGAGCAGTACTTC. The chain employs TRBV6-5 and TRBJ2-7, with TRBD1 as a possible D gene (6 bases). CDR1 is MNHEY, CDR2 SVGAGI, per germline. The length of the CDR3 is 16 residues.

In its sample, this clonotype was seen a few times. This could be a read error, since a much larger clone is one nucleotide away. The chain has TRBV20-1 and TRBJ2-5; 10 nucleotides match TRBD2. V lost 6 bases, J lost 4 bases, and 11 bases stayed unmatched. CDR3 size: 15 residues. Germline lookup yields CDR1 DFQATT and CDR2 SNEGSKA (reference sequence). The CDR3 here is CSARAGLAAGETQYF. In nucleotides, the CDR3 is TGCAGTGCCAGGGCCGGACTAGCGGCGGGAGAGACCCAGTACTTC.

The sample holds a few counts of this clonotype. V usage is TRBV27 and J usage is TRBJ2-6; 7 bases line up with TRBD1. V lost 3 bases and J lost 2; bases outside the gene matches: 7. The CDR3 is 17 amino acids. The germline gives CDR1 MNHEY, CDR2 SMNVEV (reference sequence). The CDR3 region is CASSFEGAPTGANVLTF. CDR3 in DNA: TGTGCCAGCAGTTTTGAGGGGGCTCCCACTGGGGCCAACGTCCTGACTTTC.

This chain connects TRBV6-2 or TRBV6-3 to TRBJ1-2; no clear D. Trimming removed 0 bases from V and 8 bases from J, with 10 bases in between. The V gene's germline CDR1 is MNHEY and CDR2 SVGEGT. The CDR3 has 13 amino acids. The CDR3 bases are TGTGCCAGCAGTTACTCTTCCGCCTTGGGCTACACCTTC. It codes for CASSYSSALGYTF.

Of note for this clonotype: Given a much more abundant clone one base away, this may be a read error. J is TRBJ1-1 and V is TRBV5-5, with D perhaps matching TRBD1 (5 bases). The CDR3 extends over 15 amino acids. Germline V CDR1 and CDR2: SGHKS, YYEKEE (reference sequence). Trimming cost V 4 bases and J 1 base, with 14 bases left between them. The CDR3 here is CASSGGSARNTEAFF. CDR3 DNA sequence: TGTGCCAGCAGCGGGGGGTCTGCTCGGAACACTGAAGCTTTCTTT.

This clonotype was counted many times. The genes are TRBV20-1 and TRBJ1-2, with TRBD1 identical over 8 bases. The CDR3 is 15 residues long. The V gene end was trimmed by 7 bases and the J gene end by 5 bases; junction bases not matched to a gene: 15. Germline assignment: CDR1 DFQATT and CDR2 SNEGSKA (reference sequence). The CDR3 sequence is CSVRPGGGIGYGYTF. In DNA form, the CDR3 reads TGCAGTGTTCGACCAGGGGGCGGAATAGGGTATGGCTACACCTTC.

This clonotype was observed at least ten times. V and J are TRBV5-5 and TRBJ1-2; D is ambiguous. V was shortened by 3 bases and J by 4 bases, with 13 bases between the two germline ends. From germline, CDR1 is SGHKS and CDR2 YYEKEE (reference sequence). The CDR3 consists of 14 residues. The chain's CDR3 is CASSWTTPSYGYTF. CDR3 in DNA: TGTGCCAGCAGCTGGACGACGCCCTCCTATGGCTACACCTTC.

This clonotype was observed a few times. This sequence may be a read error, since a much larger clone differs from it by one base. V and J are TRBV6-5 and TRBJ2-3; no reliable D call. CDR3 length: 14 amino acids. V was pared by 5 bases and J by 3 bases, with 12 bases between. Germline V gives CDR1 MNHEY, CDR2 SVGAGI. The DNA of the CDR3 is TGTGCCAGCAGTGTGGGTCATGGTACAGATACGCAGTATTTT. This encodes CASSVGHGTDTQYF.

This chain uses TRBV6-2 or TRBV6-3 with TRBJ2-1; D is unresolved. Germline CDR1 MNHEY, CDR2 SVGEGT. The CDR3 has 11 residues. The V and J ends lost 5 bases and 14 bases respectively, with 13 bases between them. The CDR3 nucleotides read TGTGCCAGCAGTAAGACGGACCGAGAGTTCTTC. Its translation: CASSKTDREFF.

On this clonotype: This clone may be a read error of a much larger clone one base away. CDR3 coding DNA: TGCAGTCTAAGCGGGGAAAGCACAGATACGCGGTATTTT. It encodes CSLSGESTDTRYF. J is TRBJ2-3 and V is TRBV20-1; TRBD2 matches 7 bases. The CDR3 is 13 amino acids. CDR1 and CDR2 (germline): DFQATT, SNEGSKA (reference sequence).

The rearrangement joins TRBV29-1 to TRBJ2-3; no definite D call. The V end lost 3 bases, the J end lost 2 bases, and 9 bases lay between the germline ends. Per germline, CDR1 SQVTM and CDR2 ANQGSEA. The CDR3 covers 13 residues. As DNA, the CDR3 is TGCAGCGTTGACAGTACTTACACAGATACGCAGTATTTT. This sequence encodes CSVDSTYTDTQYF.

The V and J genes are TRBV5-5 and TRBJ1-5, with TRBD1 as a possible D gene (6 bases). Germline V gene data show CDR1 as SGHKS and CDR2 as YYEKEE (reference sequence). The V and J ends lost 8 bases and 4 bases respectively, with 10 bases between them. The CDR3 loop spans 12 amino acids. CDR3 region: CARYRVNQPQHF. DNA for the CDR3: TGTGCCAGATACAGGGTTAATCAGCCCCAGCATTTT. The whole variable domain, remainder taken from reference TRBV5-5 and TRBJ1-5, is DAGVTQSPTHLIKTRGQQVTLRCSPISGHKSVSWYQQVLGQGPQFIFQYYEKEERGRGNFPDRFSARQFPNYSSELNVNALLLGDSALYLCARYRVNQPQHFGDGTRLSIL.

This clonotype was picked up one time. The CDR3 DNA reads as TGTGCCAGCAGTTACGGGGCGGGCATCTCCTACAATGAGCAGTTCTTC. Translation gives CASSYGAGISYNEQFF. The chain has TRBV6-5 and TRBJ2-1; D possibly uses TRBD1 or TRBD2 (5 bases each). The V end was cut by 2 bases, the J end by 0 bases, with 11 bases between. The CDR3 consists of 16 residues. Germline-derived CDR1 and CDR2 are MNHEY and SVGAGI.

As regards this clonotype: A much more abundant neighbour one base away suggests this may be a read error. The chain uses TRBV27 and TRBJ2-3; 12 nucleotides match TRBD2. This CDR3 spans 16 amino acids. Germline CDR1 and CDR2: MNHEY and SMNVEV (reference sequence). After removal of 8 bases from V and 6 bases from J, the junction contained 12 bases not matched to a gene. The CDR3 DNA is TGTGCCAGCCGCAAGGCTAGCGGGGGGGCCAGGGATACGCAGTATTTT. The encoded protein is CASRKASGGARDTQYF.

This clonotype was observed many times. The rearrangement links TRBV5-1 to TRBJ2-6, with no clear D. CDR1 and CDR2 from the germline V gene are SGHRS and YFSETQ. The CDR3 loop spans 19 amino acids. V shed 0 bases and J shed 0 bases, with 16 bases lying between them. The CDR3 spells CASSLGRAYSYSGANVLTF. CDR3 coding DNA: TGCGCCAGCAGCTTGGGAAGGGCCTACTCCTACTCTGGGGCCAACGTCCTGACTTTC.

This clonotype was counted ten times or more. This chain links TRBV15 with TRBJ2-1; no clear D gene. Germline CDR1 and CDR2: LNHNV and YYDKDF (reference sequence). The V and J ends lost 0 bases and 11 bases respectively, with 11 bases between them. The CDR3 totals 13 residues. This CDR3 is CATSRDTTIKQFF. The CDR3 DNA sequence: TGTGCCACCAGCAGAGATACGACAATCAAGCAGTTCTTC. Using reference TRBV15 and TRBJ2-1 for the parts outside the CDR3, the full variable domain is DAMVIQNPRYQVTQFGKPVTLSCSQTLNHNVMYWYQQKSSQAPKLLFHYYDKDFNNEADTPDNFQSRRPNTSFCFLDIRSPGLGDTAMYLCATSRDTTIKQFFGPGTRLTVL.